The 8 T cell receptor beta chains in this list originate from one sample, sequenced in a study of monozygotic twins with inflammatory bowel disease. TCRdb re-called the 5' RACE reads and catalogs CDR3 proteins one per entry, DNA excluded. The clone table shows a few hundred thousand distinct CDR3 sequences, with the ten largest holding more than 2%. The sequenced material came from blood. The source of these receptors is a human donor with ulcerative colitis or Crohn's disease, or a healthy co-twin of an affected twin (not recorded which).

V gene TRBV19 combines with J gene TRBJ1-2; TCRdb's D call of TRBD1 is untestable without DNA. Germline-derived CDR1 and CDR2 are LNHDA and SQIVND (reference sequence). There are 13 residues in the CDR3. CDR3 amino acids: CASKRDSYYGYTF.

The J gene is TRBJ2-1, the V gene TRBV29-1; TCRdb outputs TRBD2, but without DNA this stays unchecked. CDR1 SQVTM and CDR2 ANQGSEA come from the germline V gene. This CDR3 comprises 17 residues. CDR3 in amino acids: CSVEGTRSRLSYNEQFF.

The rearrangement uses TRBV5-4 and TRBJ2-1; TCRdb returns TRBD2, unconfirmable since there is no DNA. CDR1 is SGHNT and CDR2 is YYREEE in the germline V gene (reference sequence). There are 19 residues in the CDR3. This chain's CDR3 is CASSSSLAVGLAGENEQFF.

This chain links TRBV27 with TRBJ2-3; there is no DNA to check the TCRdb D call of TRBD2. Germline V gene data show CDR1 as MNHEY and CDR2 as SMNVEV (reference sequence). This CDR3 is 15 amino acids long. CDR3 region: CASSWREPSTDTQYF.

The chain uses TRBV20-1 and TRBJ2-5; there is no DNA to check the TCRdb D call of TRBD1. The CDR3 has 13 residues. The germline V gene encodes CDR1 DFQATT and CDR2 SNEGSKA (reference sequence). CDR3 loop: CSARPGGGETQYF.

The rearrangement links TRBV7-9 to TRBJ2-3. The CDR3 runs to 16 residues. Germline V lookup: CDR1 SEHNR, CDR2 FQNEAQ (reference sequence). The CDR3 loop reads CASSATISAGTDTQYF.

J is TRBJ2-1 and V is TRBV6-1; lacking DNA, the TRBD1 call made by TCRdb goes unchecked. Looked up from germline, CDR1 is MNHNS and CDR2 is SASEGT. The CDR3 is 14 amino acids. This CDR3 reads CASRGGSSYNEQFF.

V gene TRBV20-1 combines with J gene TRBJ2-7. The CDR3 consists of 13 residues. Germline CDR1 is DFQATT and CDR2 is SNEGSKA (reference sequence). CDR3 protein: CSAARGRAHEQYF.